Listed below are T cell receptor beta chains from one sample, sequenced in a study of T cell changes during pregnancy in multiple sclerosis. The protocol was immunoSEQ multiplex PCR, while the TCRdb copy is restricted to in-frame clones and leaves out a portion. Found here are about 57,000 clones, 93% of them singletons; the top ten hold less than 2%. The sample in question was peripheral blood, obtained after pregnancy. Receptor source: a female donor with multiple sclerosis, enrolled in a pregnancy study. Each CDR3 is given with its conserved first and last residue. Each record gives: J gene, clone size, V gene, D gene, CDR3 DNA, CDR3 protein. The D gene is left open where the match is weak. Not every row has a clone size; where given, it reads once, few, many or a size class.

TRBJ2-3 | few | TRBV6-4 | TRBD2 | TGTGCCAGCAGTGACTCAACCCTAGCGGGAGGCACAGATACGCAGTATTTT | CASSDSTLAGGTDTQYF
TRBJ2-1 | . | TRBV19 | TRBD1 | TGTGCCAGTAGTATCGTTGGGACAGGGTACTCCTACAATGAGCAGTTCTTC | CASSIVGTGYSYNEQFF
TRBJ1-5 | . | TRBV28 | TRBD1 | TGTGCCAGCCGGACCAGTCCGGGGACAGGGACATTAAGGCAGCCCCAGCATTTT | CASRTSPGTGTLRQPQHF
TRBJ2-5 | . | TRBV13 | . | TGTGCCAGCTCAGGAAGCCAAGAGACCCAGTACTTC | CASSGSQETQYF
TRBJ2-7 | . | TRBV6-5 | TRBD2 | TGTGCCAGCAGTTCGACTAGCGGGAGCTCCTACGAGCAGTACTTC | CASSSTSGSSYEQYF
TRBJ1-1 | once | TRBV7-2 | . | TGTGCCAGCAGCTTTACAGATGGTGAAGCTTTCTTT | CASSFTDGEAFF
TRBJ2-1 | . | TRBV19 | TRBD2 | TGTGCCAGTAGTATCAGGCTAGCGGGACGAGGGAATGAGCAGTTCTTC | CASSIRLAGRGNEQFF
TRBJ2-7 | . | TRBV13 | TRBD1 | TGTGCCAGCAGCTTAGGCCTTGTCGGACAGGGGGCGCACGAGCAGTACTTC | CASSLGLVGQGAHEQYF
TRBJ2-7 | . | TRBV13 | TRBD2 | TGTGCCAGCAGCGCAGGGACTAGCGGGAGGACCGCTTCCTACGAGCAGTACTTC | CASSAGTSGRTASYEQYF
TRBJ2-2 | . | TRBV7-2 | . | TGTGCCAGCAGTTTTATATCGGACACCGGGGAGCTGTTTTTT | CASSFISDTGELFF
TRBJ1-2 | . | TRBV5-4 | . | TGTGCCAGCAGCACAGGTGATGGCTACACCTTC | CASSTGDGYTF
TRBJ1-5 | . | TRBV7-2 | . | TGTGCCAGCAGCTTAGGTCTGGGGCGGCATAGCAATCAGCCCCAGCATTTT | CASSLGLGRHSNQPQHF
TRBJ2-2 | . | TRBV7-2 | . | TGTGCCAGCAGCTTAAAACAGGGTACCGGGGAGCTGTTTTTT | CASSLKQGTGELFF
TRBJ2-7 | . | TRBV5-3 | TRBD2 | TGTGCCAGAAGCCCGAATACTAGCGGACCCTACGAGCAGTACTTC | CARSPNTSGPYEQYF
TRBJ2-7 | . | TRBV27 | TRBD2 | TGTGCCAGCAGTTTCCCGGGGCGGGGGTTATACGAGCAGTACTTC | CASSFPGRGLYEQYF
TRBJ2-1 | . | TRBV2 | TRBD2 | TGTGCCAGCAGTGAGGATTTTATAGCGGGAGGTGGGAATGAGCAGTTCTTC | CASSEDFIAGGGNEQFF
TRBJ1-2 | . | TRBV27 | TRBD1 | TGTGCCAGCAGGGACAGGGGACAATCCTATGGCTACACCTTC | CASRDRGQSYGYTF
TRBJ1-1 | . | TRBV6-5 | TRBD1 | TGTGCCAGCAGTTACATGGGGACAGTTAACACTGAAGCTTTCTTT | CASSYMGTVNTEAFF
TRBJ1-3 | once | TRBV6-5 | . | TGTGCCAGCAGTTCTGGACAGCCCTCTGGAAACACCATATATTTT | CASSSGQPSGNTIYF
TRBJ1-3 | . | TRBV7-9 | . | TGTGCCAGCAGCACTCTCGTGCCGGGGGTCGGAAACACCATATATTTT | CASSTLVPGVGNTIYF
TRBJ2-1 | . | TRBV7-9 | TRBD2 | TGTGCCAGCAGCCCGGGACTAGCGGTCTACAATGAGCAGTTCTTC | CASSPGLAVYNEQFF
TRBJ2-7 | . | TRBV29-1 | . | TGCAGCGTGCGTGCTTGGGCATCCTACGAGCAGTACTTC | CSVRAWASYEQYF
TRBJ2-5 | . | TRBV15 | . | TGTGCCACCAGCAGAGATCGACTAACCGGAGAGACCCAGTACTTC | CATSRDRLTGETQYF
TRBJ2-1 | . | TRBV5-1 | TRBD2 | TGCGCCAGCAGCTTGGCCCGGGCGGGAGGGCGGGAGCAGTTCTTC | CASSLARAGGREQFF
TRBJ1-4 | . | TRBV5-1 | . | TGCGCCAGCAGTAGTAGCGGGTTTAATGAAAAACTGTTTTTT | CASSSSGFNEKLFF
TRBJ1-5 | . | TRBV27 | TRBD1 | TGTGCCAGCAGTCCTTATGGGACAGGGGGCAATCAGCCCCAGCATTTT | CASSPYGTGGNQPQHF
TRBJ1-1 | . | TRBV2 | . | TGTGCCAGCAGCCTCACCCCACCCGGACAGCTTAACACTGAAGCTTTCTTT | CASSLTPPGQLNTEAFF
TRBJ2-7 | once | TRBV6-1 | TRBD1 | TGTGCCAGCCTAGGACAGGACTCCTACGAGCAGTACTTC | CASLGQDSYEQYF
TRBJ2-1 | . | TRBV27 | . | TGTGCCAGCAGTTTCCGGCGGGACCCCTACAATGAGCAGTTCTTC | CASSFRRDPYNEQFF
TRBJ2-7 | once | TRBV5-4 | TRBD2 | TGTGCCAGCAGCTTGGGCCCCAGGACTAGCGGATACGAGCAGTACTTC | CASSLGPRTSGYEQYF
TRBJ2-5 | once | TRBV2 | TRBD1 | TGTGCCAGCAGTGAAGATCGGACAGGGAAAGAGACCCAGTACTTC | CASSEDRTGKETQYF
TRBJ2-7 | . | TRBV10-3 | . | TGTGCCATCAGTGAGTCGGACATTCCGAGCTCCTACGAGCAGTACTTC | CAISESDIPSSYEQYF
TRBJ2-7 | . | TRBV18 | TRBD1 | TGTGCCAGCTCCGGACAGGGGGCACCTTACGAGCAGTACTTC | CASSGQGAPYEQYF
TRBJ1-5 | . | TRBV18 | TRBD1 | TGTGCCAGCTCACAACAGGGGGGCCGATATAGCAATCAGCCCCAGCATTTT | CASSQQGGRYSNQPQHF
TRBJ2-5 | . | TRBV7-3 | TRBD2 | TGTGCCAGCAGCTATTCCCCCGCGCGGGGGGAGACCCAGTACTTC | CASSYSPARGETQYF
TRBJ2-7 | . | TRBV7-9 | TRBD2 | TGTGCCAGCAGCAGAACCGGGACTAGCGTAATCTACGAGCAGTACTTC | CASSRTGTSVIYEQYF
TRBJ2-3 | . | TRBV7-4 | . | TGTGCCAGCAGCCGACCCCATTTAGCATCCGATACGCAGTATTTT | CASSRPHLASDTQYF
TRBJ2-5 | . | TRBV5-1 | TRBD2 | TGCGCCAGCAGCGGGACTAGCGGGAGTAGCCAAGAGACCCAGTACTTC | CASSGTSGSSQETQYF
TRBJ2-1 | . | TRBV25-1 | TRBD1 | TGTGCCAGCAGTAACAATGACAGGGGGCCATTCAATGAGCAGTTCTTC | CASSNNDRGPFNEQFF
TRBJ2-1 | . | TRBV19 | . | TGTGCCAGTAGCTATAGAAATGGGCTACTGGGGCAGTTCTTC | CASSYRNGLLGQFF
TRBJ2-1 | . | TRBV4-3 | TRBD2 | TGCGCCAGCAGCCAAGGGACTAGCCCTCGAAATGAGCAGTTCTTC | CASSQGTSPRNEQFF